This TCR beta chain was sequenced for a study of OX40 agonist ivuxolimab in advanced cancers. Points from the study as a whole: There were also nonresponders showing low normalized T-cell clonal expansion.

Repertoires were generated with immunoSEQ multiplex PCR, while TCRdb's copy carries only in-frame clones and drops some. The top ten clones hold around 1.5% of a sample with about 96,000 clones, about nine tenths of them seen once. CDR3 length: 13 residues. The V end was cut by 2 bases, the J end by 3 bases, with 6 bases between. Germline CDR1 is MDHEN and CDR2 is SYDVKM. Worth noting for this clone: Its antigen is unidentified.

This clonotype was obtained from an adult with an advanced solid tumor such as melanoma, head and neck, liver or kidney cancer. Material: CD4+ or CD8+ T cells sorted from blood, obtained in a trial of the OX40 agonist ivuxolimab. V gene TRBV28 combines with J gene TRBJ2-3, with a tentative D call TRBD1 (5 bases). The DNA for the CDR3 is TGTGCCAGCAGTTTAAGACAGACAGATACGCAGTATTTT. Translation: CASSLRQTDTQYF. Together with reference TRBV28 and TRBJ2-3, the CDR3 gives the full variable domain: DVKVTQSSRYLVKRTGEKVFLECVQDMDHENMFWYRQDPGLGLRLIYFSYDVKMKEKGDIPEGYSVSREKKERFSLILESASTNQTSMYLCASSLRQTDTQYFGPGTRLTVL.